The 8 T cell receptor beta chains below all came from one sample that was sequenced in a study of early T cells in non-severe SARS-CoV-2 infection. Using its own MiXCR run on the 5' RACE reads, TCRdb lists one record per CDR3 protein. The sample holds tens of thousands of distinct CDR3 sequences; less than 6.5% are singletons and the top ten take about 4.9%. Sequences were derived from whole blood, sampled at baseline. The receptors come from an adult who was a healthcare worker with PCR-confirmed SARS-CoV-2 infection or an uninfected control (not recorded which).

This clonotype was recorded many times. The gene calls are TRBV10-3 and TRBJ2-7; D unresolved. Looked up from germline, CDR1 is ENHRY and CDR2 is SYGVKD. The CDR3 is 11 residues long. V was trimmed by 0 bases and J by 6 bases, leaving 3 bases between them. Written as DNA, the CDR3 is TGTGCCATCAGTGAGTCTCGCGAGCAGTACTTC. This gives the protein CAISESREQYF.

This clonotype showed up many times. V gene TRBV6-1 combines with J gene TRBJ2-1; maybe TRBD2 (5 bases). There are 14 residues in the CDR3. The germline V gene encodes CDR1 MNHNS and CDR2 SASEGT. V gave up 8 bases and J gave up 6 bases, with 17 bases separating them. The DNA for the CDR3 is TGTGCCAGCGAGGGAACAGCTTTTCCCAATGAGCAGTTCTTC. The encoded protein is CASEGTAFPNEQFF.

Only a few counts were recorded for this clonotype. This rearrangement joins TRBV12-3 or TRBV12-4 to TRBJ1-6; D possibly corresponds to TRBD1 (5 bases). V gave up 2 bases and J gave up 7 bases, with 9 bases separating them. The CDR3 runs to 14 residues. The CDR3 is CASSLSGRNSPLHF. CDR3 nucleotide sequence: TGTGCCAGCAGTTTATCAGGGCGGAATTCACCCCTCCACTTT.

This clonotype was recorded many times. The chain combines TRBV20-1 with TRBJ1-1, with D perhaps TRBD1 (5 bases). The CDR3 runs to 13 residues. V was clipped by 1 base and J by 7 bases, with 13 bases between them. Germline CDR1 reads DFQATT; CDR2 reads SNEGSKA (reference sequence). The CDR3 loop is CSARVPGPIEAFF. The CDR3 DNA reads TGCAGTGCTAGAGTCCCAGGGCCTATTGAAGCTTTCTTT.

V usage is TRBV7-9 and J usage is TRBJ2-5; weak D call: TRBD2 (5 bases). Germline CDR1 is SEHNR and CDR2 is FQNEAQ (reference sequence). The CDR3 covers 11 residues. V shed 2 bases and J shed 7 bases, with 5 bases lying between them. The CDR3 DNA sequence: TGTGCCAGCAGCTTACGGGGGACCCAGTACTTC. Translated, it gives CASSLRGTQYF.

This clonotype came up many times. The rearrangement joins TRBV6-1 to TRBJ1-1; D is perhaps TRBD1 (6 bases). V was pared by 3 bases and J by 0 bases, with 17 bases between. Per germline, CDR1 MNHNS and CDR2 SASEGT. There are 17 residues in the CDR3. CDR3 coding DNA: TGTGCCAGCAGTGAGCCAACAGGGAACCCGGTGAACACTGAAGCTTTCTTT. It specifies CASSEPTGNPVNTEAFF.

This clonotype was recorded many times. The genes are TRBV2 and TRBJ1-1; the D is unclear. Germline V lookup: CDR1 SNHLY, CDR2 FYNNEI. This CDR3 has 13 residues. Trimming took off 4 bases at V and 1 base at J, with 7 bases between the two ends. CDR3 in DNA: TGTGCCAGCAGTGCAGACGAGAACACTGAAGCTTTCTTT. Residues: CASSADENTEAFF.

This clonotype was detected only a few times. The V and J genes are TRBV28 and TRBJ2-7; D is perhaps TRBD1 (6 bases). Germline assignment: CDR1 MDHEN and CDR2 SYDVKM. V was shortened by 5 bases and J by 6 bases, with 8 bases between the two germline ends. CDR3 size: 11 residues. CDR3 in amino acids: CASSNRVEQYF. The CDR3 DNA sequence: TGTGCCAGCAGTAACAGGGTCGAGCAGTACTTC. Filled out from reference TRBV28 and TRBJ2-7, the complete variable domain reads DVKVTQSSRYLVKRTGEKVFLECVQDMDHENMFWYRQDPGLGLRLIYFSYDVKMKEKGDIPEGYSVSREKKERFSLILESASTNQTSMYLCASSNRVEQYFGPGTRLTVT.